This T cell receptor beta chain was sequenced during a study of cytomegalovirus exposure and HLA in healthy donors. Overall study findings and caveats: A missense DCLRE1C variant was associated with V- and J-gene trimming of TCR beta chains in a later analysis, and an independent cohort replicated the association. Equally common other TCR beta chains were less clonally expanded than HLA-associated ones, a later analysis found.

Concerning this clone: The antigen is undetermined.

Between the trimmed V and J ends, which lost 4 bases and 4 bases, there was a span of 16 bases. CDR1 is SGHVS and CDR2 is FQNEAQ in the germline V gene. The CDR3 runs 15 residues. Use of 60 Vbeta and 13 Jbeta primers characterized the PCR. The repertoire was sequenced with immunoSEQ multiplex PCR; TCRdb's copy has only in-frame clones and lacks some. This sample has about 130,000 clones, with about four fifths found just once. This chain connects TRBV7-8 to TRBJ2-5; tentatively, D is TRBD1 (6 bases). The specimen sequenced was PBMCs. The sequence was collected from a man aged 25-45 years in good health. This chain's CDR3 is CASSSNRDGLETQYF. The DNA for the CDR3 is TGTGCCAGCAGCTCCAACAGGGACGGTTTAGAGACCCAGTACTTC.